This is a list of T cell receptor beta chains from one sample in a study of shared clonotypes between healthy human individuals. The assay was immunoSEQ multiplex PCR, and TCRdb's table has in-frame clones only and misses some. The table shows about 600,000 clones, with around 97% occurring only once. The specimen was naive CD4+ T cells sorted from blood. All receptors come from a woman aged 25 to 39 in good health. Each CDR3 is given with its conserved first and last residue. D genes are given only for firm matches. Part of the rows lack a size; the others show once, few, many or a class for expanded clones.

J | size | D | V | DNA | CDR3
TRBJ2-1 | - | TRBD2 | TRBV27 | TGTGCCAGCACGTCCGCGGGACTAGCGGGAAATGAGCAGTTCTTC | CASTSAGLAGNEQFF
TRBJ2-7 | - | TRBD1 | TRBV11-2 | TGTGCCAGCAGCTTCCTTACAGGGGGCTCGATCGAGCAGTACTTC | CASSFLTGGSIEQYF
TRBJ2-7 | - | TRBD1 | TRBV4-1 | TGCGCCAGCAGGGGACAGGGAATTGGGGAGCAGTACTTC | CASRGQGIGEQYF
TRBJ1-1 | - | TRBD1 | TRBV28 | TGTGCCAGCAGACCACCAGGGACAGGGGTGGCTGAAGCTTTCTTT | CASRPPGTGVAEAFF
TRBJ2-2 | - | - | TRBV5-1 | TGCGCCAGCAGCTTGTTACAGGTTCGCGCCGGGGAGCTGTTTTTT | CASSLLQVRAGELFF
TRBJ2-2 | - | TRBD1 | TRBV5-1 | TGCGCCAGCAGCTCTGGGGGGACAGGGGCCATCCACACCGGGGAGCTGTTTTTT | CASSSGGTGAIHTGELFF
TRBJ2-3 | - | TRBD2 | TRBV4-1 | TGCGCCAGCAGCCAAGTCCAGCGGGAGGGCCGAGCAGATACGCAGTATTTT | CASSQVQREGRADTQYF
TRBJ2-7 | - | - | TRBV28 | TGTGCCAGCAGACACGGACTTAACTACGAGCAGTACTTC | CASRHGLNYEQYF
TRBJ2-3 | - | - | TRBV2 | TGTGCCAGCAGAAGGGGGAGCGGTAGCACAGATACGCAGTATTTT | CASRRGSGSTDTQYF
TRBJ2-7 | - | - | TRBV6-1 | TGTGCCAGCATCAGGGGGGCGGGAGCCTCCTACGAGCAGTACTTC | CASIRGAGASYEQYF
TRBJ1-2 | - | TRBD1 | TRBV6-6 | TGTGCCAGCAGGCTCGACAACAGGGGAAACTATGGCTACACCTTC | CASRLDNRGNYGYTF
TRBJ1-5 | - | - | TRBV25-1 | TGTGCCAGCAGGGGACGGGATAATCAGCCCCAGCATTTT | CASRGRDNQPQHF
TRBJ1-1 | - | - | TRBV18 | TGTGCCAGCTCAGTTACAGGGAAGAACACTGAAGCTTTCTTT | CASSVTGKNTEAFF
TRBJ2-1 | once | - | TRBV29-1 | TGCAGCGGGGTGGGAGGGGGCCGACACAATGAGCAGTTCTTC | CSGVGGGRHNEQFF
TRBJ1-5 | - | - | TRBV28 | TGTGCCAGCAGTTTGTTCGCCGGGGATCAGCCCCAGCATTTT | CASSLFAGDQPQHF
TRBJ1-5 | - | - | TRBV21-1 | TGTGCCAGCAGCAAAAGGACAGGGGAGAAGCAGCCCCAGCATTTT | CASSKRTGEKQPQHF
TRBJ2-7 | - | TRBD1 | TRBV28 | TGTGCCAGCAGCACACAGGGGGCTGGATACGAGCAGTACTTC | CASSTQGAGYEQYF
TRBJ2-7 | - | - | TRBV6-5 | TGTGCCAGCAGTTACTCGAGAGTTTGGGAAACCTACGAGCAGTACTTC | CASSYSRVWETYEQYF
TRBJ2-1 | - | - | TRBV7-2 | TGTGCCAGCAGCCCCGGGACGTACTCCTACAATGAGCAGTTCTTC | CASSPGTYSYNEQFF
TRBJ1-5 | - | - | TRBV6-1 | TGTGCCAGCAGTCGGGGGGTTGATCAGCCCCAGCATTTT | CASSRGVDQPQHF
TRBJ2-1 | - | TRBD1 | TRBV9 | TGTGCCAGCAGCCCTCATCGGACAGGTGGAAATGAGCAGTTCTTC | CASSPHRTGGNEQFF
TRBJ1-2 | - | - | TRBV18 | TGTGCCAGCTCAGCCTTAGGAGTGGACTATGGCTACACCTTC | CASSALGVDYGYTF
TRBJ2-3 | - | - | TRBV5-1 | TGCGCCAGCAGCTTGGGTGAGGATACGCAGTATTTT | CASSLGEDTQYF
TRBJ2-1 | - | TRBD2 | TRBV5-1 | TGCGCCAGCAGCAGAGGCGGGAGGGAGAACAATGAGCAGTTCTTC | CASSRGGRENNEQFF
TRBJ2-7 | - | - | TRBV10-3 | TGTGCCACCCGGGCCCCGGGAGTACAGTACTTC | CATRAPGVQYF
TRBJ2-7 | - | - | TRBV6-1 | TGTGCCAGCAGGGACAGATATAACGAGCAGTACTTC | CASRDRYNEQYF
TRBJ2-1 | once | TRBD1 | TRBV5-1 | TGCGCCAGCAGCCCCAACAGGGGCAGCGAGCAGTTCTTC | CASSPNRGSEQFF
TRBJ2-7 | - | - | TRBV5-6 | TGTGCCAGCAGCCGAGGGTTAGGGACGCAATCCTACGAGCAGTACTTC | CASSRGLGTQSYEQYF
TRBJ2-7 | - | - | TRBV30 | TGTGCCTGGAGGGGGTCCTACGAGCAGTACTTC | CAWRGSYEQYF
TRBJ2-1 | - | - | TRBV28 | TGTGCCAGCAGTTCGAACCGGGACGAAGAGTTCTTC | CASSSNRDEEFF
TRBJ1-5 | - | - | TRBV7-3 | TGTGCCAGCAGCCCCCAAGGAGGAGGGAATCAGCCCCAGCATTTT | CASSPQGGGNQPQHF
TRBJ2-1 | - | - | TRBV27 | TGTGCCAGCAGTTTAAGCCCAACTGGTAGCGGATACAATGAGCAGTTCTTC | CASSLSPTGSGYNEQFF
TRBJ2-7 | - | - | TRBV6-6 | TGTGCCAGCAGTACCCGGGACACCTACGAGCAGTACTTC | CASSTRDTYEQYF
TRBJ1-4 | - | TRBD1 | TRBV15 | TGTGCCACCTCCCGGGACAGGATTAATGAAAAACTGTTTTTT | CATSRDRINEKLFF
TRBJ2-3 | - | - | TRBV5-1 | TGCGCCAGCAGCTTGGGAGAAAAGGGCACAGATACGCAGTATTTT | CASSLGEKGTDTQYF